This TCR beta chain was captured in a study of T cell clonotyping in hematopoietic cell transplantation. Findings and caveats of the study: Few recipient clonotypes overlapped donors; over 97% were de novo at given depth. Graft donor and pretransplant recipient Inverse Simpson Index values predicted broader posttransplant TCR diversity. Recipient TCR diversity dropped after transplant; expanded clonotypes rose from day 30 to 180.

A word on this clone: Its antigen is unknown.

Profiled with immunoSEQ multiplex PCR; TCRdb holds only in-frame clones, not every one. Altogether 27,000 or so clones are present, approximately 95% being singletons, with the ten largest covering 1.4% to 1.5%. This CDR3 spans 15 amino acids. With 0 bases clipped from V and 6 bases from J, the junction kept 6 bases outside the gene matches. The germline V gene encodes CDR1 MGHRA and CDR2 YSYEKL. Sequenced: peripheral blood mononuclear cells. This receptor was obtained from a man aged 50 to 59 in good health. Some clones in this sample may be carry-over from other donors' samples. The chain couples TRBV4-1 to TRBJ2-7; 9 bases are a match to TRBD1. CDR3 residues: CASSQERDRASEQYF. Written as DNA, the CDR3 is TGCGCCAGCAGCCAAGAACGGGACAGGGCCTCCGAGCAGTACTTC.